The 9 T cell receptor beta chains presented below share a single source sample, sequenced in a study of cytomegalovirus exposure and HLA in healthy donors. The PCR contained 60 Vbeta and 13 Jbeta primers. TCRdb's table, derived via immunoSEQ multiplex PCR, lists solely in-frame clones and lacks some. The table lists 140,000 to 150,000 clones, roughly 88% of them singletons. The sequencing sample was made of PBMCs. Receptor source: a woman in her thirties or forties in good health and CMV-seronegative.

This clone was seen just once. This rearrangement joins TRBV11-3 to TRBJ2-7; 7 positions agree with TRBD2. The CDR3 length is 15 residues. CDR1 is SGHNT and CDR2 is YENEEA in the germline V gene. J lost 7 bases, V lost 4 bases, and 13 bases had no gene match. The CDR3 DNA follows: TGTGCCAGCAGCTCAGGGTCTGCGGGAGCGGGTGAGCAGTACTTC. It specifies CASSSGSAGAGEQYF.

The chain combines TRBV6-6 with TRBJ2-7, with D tentatively TRBD2 (7 bases). V lost 7 bases to trimming and J lost 3 bases, with 13 bases between them. CDR3 size: 13 residues. Germline CDR1 MNHNY, CDR2 SVGAGI (reference sequence). The CDR3, as DNA: TGTGCCAGCAACGGGGGCGGGAGCTACGAGCAGTACTTC. Translation: CASNGGGSYEQYF.

DNA for the CDR3: TGTGCCAGCAGCCTAGGGGGGACAGGGGACACCGGGGAGCTGTTTTTT. It translates to CASSLGGTGDTGELFF. The chain couples TRBV9 to TRBJ2-2, with TRBD1 matching 10 bases. Germline values: CDR1 SGDLS, CDR2 YYNGEE. The CDR3 runs to 16 residues. J gave up 3 bases and V 4 bases, and 6 bases lay outside the gene matches.

The rearrangement uses TRBV11-3 and TRBJ2-2; 8 positions match TRBD2. This CDR3 is built from 16 residues. Germline V gene lookup returns CDR1 SGHNT and CDR2 YENEEA. Unmatched junction bases numbered 8, after V lost 4 bases and J lost 4 bases. CDR3 DNA: TGTGCCAGCAGCTCAGCGGGAGCGGGGTTCACCGGGGAGCTGTTTTTT. Amino acids: CASSSAGAGFTGELFF.

On this clone: At one end, the junction sequence differs from germline, possibly due to a read error. The V gene is TRBV7-9, the J gene TRBJ2-2, with 9 nucleotides matching TRBD2. Germline V CDR1 and CDR2: SEHNR, FQNEAQ (reference sequence). The CDR3 sequence is 17 residues long. CDR3 sequence: CSSSLSPSGIYTGELFF. The DNA for the CDR3 is TGTTCCAGCAGCTTATCCCCTAGCGGGATTTACACCGGGGAGCTGTTTTTT.

The J gene is TRBJ1-5, the V gene TRBV4-1; TRBD1 aligns across 9 bases. The CDR3 contains 17 residues. Germline V CDR1 and CDR2: MGHRA, YSYEKL. V shed 3 bases and J 4 bases; nucleotides not matched to a gene: 10. The CDR3 region has the DNA TGCGCCAGCAGCCACCCGACAGGGGGGAGGAATAATCAGCCCCAGCATTTT. Its protein product is CASSHPTGGRNNQPQHF.

The rearrangement links TRBV7-2 to TRBJ2-7; 8 bases agree with TRBD2. CDR1 and CDR2 from the germline V gene are SGHTA and FQGNSA. The CDR3 is made up of 16 amino acids. J lost 2 bases, V lost 1 base, and 7 bases had no gene match. Written as DNA, the CDR3 is TGTGCCAGCAGCTTAGACGGAGCGGGAGTTACCTACGAGCAGTACTTC. Protein product: CASSLDGAGVTYEQYF.

There are a few counts of this clone. The CDR3 here is CASSLNRGTEAFF. In nucleotides, the CDR3 is TGTGCCAGCAGCTTAAACAGGGGCACTGAAGCTTTCTTT. The J gene is TRBJ1-1, the V gene TRBV7-9; 7 nucleotides match TRBD1. Germline assignment: CDR1 SEHNR and CDR2 FQNEAQ (reference sequence). V shed 2 bases, J shed 4 bases, and the junction held 1 base outside the gene matches. The CDR3 covers 13 residues.

The gene calls are TRBV19 and TRBJ2-1; 15 bases agree with TRBD2. With V trimmed by 1 base and J by 9 bases, 4 bases remained unmatched. This CDR3 comprises 16 residues. Germline CDR1 LNHDA, CDR2 SQIVND (reference sequence). CDR3 loop: CASSIGGLAGGFEQFF. CDR3 coding DNA: TGTGCCAGTAGTATAGGGGGACTAGCGGGAGGCTTTGAGCAGTTCTTC.